A single sample is the source of the 18 T cell receptor beta chains below, sequenced in a study of shared clonotypes between healthy human individuals. It was CD45RO-negative cells, positively selected for CCR7, that made up naive CD8 cells, with terminally differentiated effector memory CD45RA+ cells excluded. Repertoires were generated with immunoSEQ multiplex PCR, while TCRdb's copy carries only in-frame clones and drops some. The sample holds millions of clones, 85% to 95% seen once. The specimen sequenced was naive CD8+ T cells sorted from blood. The origin of the receptors is a man aged 18 to 35 in good health.

This chain uses TRBV11-2 with TRBJ1-6; possibly TRBD1 for D (5 bases). V lost 0 bases and J 7 bases, leaving 10 bases between the germline ends. CDR3 length: 15 residues. Per germline, CDR1 SGHAT and CDR2 FQNNGV. CDR3 DNA sequence: TGTGCCAGCAGCTTAGACGGGGGTAACAATTCACCCCTCCACTTT. It specifies CASSLDGGNNSPLHF. Combining the CDR3 with reference TRBV11-2 and TRBJ1-6 gives the whole variable domain EAGVAQSPRYKIIEKRQSVAFWCNPISGHATLYWYQQILGQGPKLLIQFQNNGVVDDSQLPKDRFSAERLKGVDSTLKIQPAKLEDSAVYLCASSLDGGNNSPLHFGNGTRLTVT.

As for this clone: At the DNA level, this CDR3 is encoded by other sequences in the same sample as well. The chain has TRBV10-3 and TRBJ2-7; tentatively, D is TRBD1 (6 bases). Trimming took 2 bases from V and 3 from J, leaving 8 bases between them. This CDR3 comprises 13 residues. Germline CDR1 ENHRY, CDR2 SYGVKD. CDR3 sequence: CAISETGSYEQYF. The CDR3 nucleotides are TGTGCCATCAGTGAGACAGGGAGCTACGAGCAGTACTTC.

The gene calls are TRBV30 and TRBJ2-7; 7 bases line up with TRBD1. Germline V gene lookup returns CDR1 GTSNPN and CDR2 SVGIG (reference sequence). This CDR3 is 13 amino acids long. V lost 3 bases, J lost 3 bases, and 5 bases stayed unmatched. CDR3 sequence: CAWSGQAYYEQYF. The CDR3 bases are TGTGCCTGGAGCGGACAGGCTTACTACGAGCAGTACTTC.

This clone has only one observation. The rearrangement joins TRBV29-1 to TRBJ2-7; D is unclear. This CDR3 comprises 14 residues. The germline V gene has CDR1 SQVTM and CDR2 ANQGSEA. The V gene lost 3 bases and the J gene lost 7 bases, with 19 bases spanning the gap. CDR3 DNA: TGCAGCGTTGATTTCGGTAACCAAGTGGGGGAGCAGTACTTC. Amino acid sequence: CSVDFGNQVGEQYF.

The CDR3 sequence: CASSLAGWASGANVLTF. The CDR3 DNA follows: TGTGCCAGCAGCTTGGCCGGCTGGGCTTCCGGGGCCAACGTCCTGACTTTC. This sequence joins TRBV5-6 and TRBJ2-6; D is uncertain. The germline V and J ends were trimmed by 0 bases and 4 bases, with 14 bases remaining between them. Germline V lookup: CDR1 SGHDT, CDR2 YYEEEE. This CDR3 has 17 amino acids.

CDR3 amino acids: CASSLLVTIGQSFLTEAFF. The CDR3 nucleotides read TGTGCCAGCAGTTTACTGGTCACGATAGGACAGTCGTTCTTGACTGAAGCTTTCTTT. The chain has TRBV28 and TRBJ1-1, with TRBD1 as a possible D gene (6 bases). Germline values: CDR1 MDHEN, CDR2 SYDVKM. The CDR3 covers 19 residues. V was pared by 2 bases and J by 5 bases, with 27 bases between.

The chain couples TRBV5-1 to TRBJ2-5; D gene uncertain. In germline, CDR1 is SGHRS, CDR2 YFSETQ. Trimming took off 0 bases at V and 1 base at J, with 10 bases between the two ends. The CDR3 sequence is 15 residues long. The CDR3 loop reads CASSLARNSQETQYF. For the CDR3, the DNA is TGCGCCAGCAGCTTGGCCCGGAACAGCCAAGAGACCCAGTACTTC.

This chain joins TRBV29-1 and TRBJ1-2, with 9 positions matching TRBD1. The CDR3 length is 13 residues. Germline trimming cut 6 bases from V and 5 bases from J; bases unmatched to any gene: 7. Germline assignment: CDR1 SQVTM and CDR2 ANQGSEA. The CDR3 loop is CSVRDRENYGYTF. For the CDR3, the DNA is TGCAGCGTCAGGGACAGGGAGAATTATGGCTACACCTTC.

The rearrangement links TRBV19 to TRBJ1-5; D not certain. V was trimmed by 3 bases and J by 5 bases, leaving 14 bases between them. The CDR3 length is 15 residues. Germline V gene data show CDR1 as LNHDA and CDR2 as SQIVND (reference sequence). CDR3 in amino acids: CASSIISDKDQPQHF. CDR3 sequence (DNA): TGTGCCAGTAGTATTATCTCAGACAAAGATCAGCCCCAGCATTTT.

V usage is TRBV5-4 and J usage is TRBJ2-7; 7 nucleotides agree with TRBD1. The CDR3 loop spans 14 amino acids. The V gene end was trimmed by 2 bases and the J gene end by 0 bases; junction bases not matched to a gene: 2. Per the germline V gene, CDR1 is SGHNT and CDR2 is YYREEE (reference sequence). The CDR3 region has the DNA TGTGCCAGCAGCTTTGGACAGGCCTCCTACGAGCAGTACTTC. Protein product: CASSFGQASYEQYF.

This clone was seen once. The sample has other DNA sequences that encode this CDR3 too. In DNA, the CDR3 is TGTGCCAGCAGCGAACTAGCGGGTAGCTACGAGCAGTACTTC. This sequence encodes CASSELAGSYEQYF. This chain connects TRBV9 to TRBJ2-7; 9 bases are shared with TRBD2. Germline loops: CDR1 SGDLS, CDR2 YYNGEE. The V gene end was trimmed by 3 bases and the J gene end by 3 bases; junction bases not matched to a gene: 4. This CDR3 contains 14 residues.

The genes are TRBV14 and TRBJ2-1; 11 bases are a match to TRBD2. The V gene end was trimmed by 3 bases and the J gene end by 3 bases; junction bases not matched to a gene: 4. The CDR3 sequence is 16 residues long. The germline V gene has CDR1 SGHDN and CDR2 FVKESK. The CDR3 sequence: CASSHTTSGSYNEQFF. In nucleotides, the CDR3 is TGTGCCAGCAGCCACACTACTAGCGGGAGCTACAATGAGCAGTTCTTC.

The chain uses TRBV19 and TRBJ2-1; D call uncertain. The length of the CDR3 is 17 residues. Per the germline V gene, CDR1 is LNHDA and CDR2 is SQIVND (reference sequence). V lost 0 bases and J 9 bases, leaving 21 bases between the germline ends. The CDR3 DNA is TGTGCCAGTAGTATAGATATAGAACTGAAAAGCTGGGGTGAGCAGTTCTTC. Translation gives CASSIDIELKSWGEQFF.

This clone was observed a single time. CDR3 amino acids: CAISEETGNYPEQYF. DNA for the CDR3: TGTGCCATCAGTGAGGAGACAGGGAATTACCCCGAGCAGTACTTC. V usage is TRBV10-3 and J usage is TRBJ2-7, with TRBD1 identical over 7 bases. CDR1 is ENHRY, CDR2 SYGVKD, per germline. This CDR3 spans 15 amino acids. V dropped 2 bases and J dropped 6; count of bases not matched to a gene: 10.

The V gene is TRBV6-1, the J gene TRBJ2-7; 11 bases map to TRBD1. CDR1 and CDR2 (germline): MNHNS, SASEGT. V lost 5 bases and J lost 4; bases outside the gene matches: 7. This CDR3 is 15 amino acids long. DNA for the CDR3: TGTGCCAGCAGTAAACCGGGACAGGGGGTGTACGAGCAGTACTTC. Its translation: CASSKPGQGVYEQYF.

V is TRBV30 and J is TRBJ2-2; tentatively, D is TRBD2 (5 bases). From germline, CDR1 is GTSNPN and CDR2 SVGIG (reference sequence). Trimming cost V 4 bases and J 6 bases, with 12 bases left between them. CDR3 size: 13 residues. This CDR3 is CAWNLASAGELFF. In nucleotides, the CDR3 is TGTGCCTGGAACCTAGCATCCGCCGGGGAGCTGTTTTTT.

The rearrangement links TRBV6-4 to TRBJ2-7; 8 nucleotides align to TRBD2. V dropped 5 bases and J dropped 5; count of bases not matched to a gene: 5. This CDR3 is 13 amino acids long. Per germline, CDR1 MRHNA and CDR2 SNTAGT. The CDR3 loop is CASSPLSGDEQYF. CDR3 bases: TGTGCCAGCAGTCCCCTTAGCGGGGACGAGCAGTACTTC.

This clone was found once. The rearrangement uses TRBV10-3 and TRBJ1-1, with TRBD1 matching over 9 bases. This CDR3 has 18 amino acids. Losses at the gene ends were 0 bases for V and 0 bases for J; bases not matched to a gene: 8. Germline CDR1 is ENHRY and CDR2 is SYGVKD. The CDR3 protein is CAISESGTGSFMNTEAFF. Here the CDR3 DNA reads TGTGCCATCAGTGAGTCGGGGACAGGGAGCTTCATGAACACTGAAGCTTTCTTT.